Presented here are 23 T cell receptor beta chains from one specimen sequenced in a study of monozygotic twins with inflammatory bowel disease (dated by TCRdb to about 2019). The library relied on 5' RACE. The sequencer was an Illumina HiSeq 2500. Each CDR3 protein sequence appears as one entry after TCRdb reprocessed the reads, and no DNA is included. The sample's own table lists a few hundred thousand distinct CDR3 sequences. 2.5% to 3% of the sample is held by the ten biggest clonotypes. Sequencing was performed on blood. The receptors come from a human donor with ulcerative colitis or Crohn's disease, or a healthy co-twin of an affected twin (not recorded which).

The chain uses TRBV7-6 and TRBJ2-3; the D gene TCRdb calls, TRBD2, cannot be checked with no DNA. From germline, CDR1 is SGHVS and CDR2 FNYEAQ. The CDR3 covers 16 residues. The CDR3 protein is CASSWTSGGDTDTQYF.

CDR3 in amino acids: CASTGTGSSYEQYF. The chain couples TRBV12-3 or TRBV12-4 to TRBJ2-7; TCRdb reports TRBD1, a call that lacks DNA to check it against. CDR3 length: 14 residues.

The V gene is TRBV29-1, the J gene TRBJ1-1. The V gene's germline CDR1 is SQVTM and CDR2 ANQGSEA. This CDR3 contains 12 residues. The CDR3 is CSGGVMNTEAFF. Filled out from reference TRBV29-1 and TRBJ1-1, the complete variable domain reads SAVISQKPSRDICQRGTSLTIQCQVDSQVTMMFWYRQQPGQSLTLIATANQGSEATYESGFVIDKFPISRPNLTFSTLTVSNMSPEDSSIYLCSGGVMNTEAFFGQGTRLTVV.

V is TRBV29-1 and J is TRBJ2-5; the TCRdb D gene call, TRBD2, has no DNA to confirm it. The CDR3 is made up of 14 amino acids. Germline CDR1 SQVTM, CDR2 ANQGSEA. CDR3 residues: CSVEEGGIRKTQYF.

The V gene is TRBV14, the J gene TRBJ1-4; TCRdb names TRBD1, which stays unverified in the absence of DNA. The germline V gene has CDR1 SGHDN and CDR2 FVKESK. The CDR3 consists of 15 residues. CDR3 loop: CASSQVRADNEKLFF.

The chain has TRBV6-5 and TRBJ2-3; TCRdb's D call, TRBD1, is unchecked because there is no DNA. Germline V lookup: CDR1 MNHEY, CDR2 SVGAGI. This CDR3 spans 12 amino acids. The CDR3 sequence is CASSKGQGVMYF.

The CDR3 here is CASSLAWGRATDTQYF. V and J are TRBV11-2 and TRBJ2-3; there is no DNA to check the TCRdb D call of TRBD1. Germline-derived CDR1 and CDR2 are SGHAT and FQNNGV. The CDR3 length is 16 residues.

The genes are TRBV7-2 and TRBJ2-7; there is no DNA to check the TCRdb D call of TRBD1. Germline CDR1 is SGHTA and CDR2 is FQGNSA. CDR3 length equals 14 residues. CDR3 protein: CASSLGGALYEQYF. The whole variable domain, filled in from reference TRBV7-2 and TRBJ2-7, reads GAGVSQSPSNKVTEKGKDVELRCDPISGHTALYWYRQSLGQGLEFLIYFQGNSAPDKSGLPSDRFSAERTGGSVSTLTIQRTQQEDSAVYLCASSLGGALYEQYFGPGTRLTVT.

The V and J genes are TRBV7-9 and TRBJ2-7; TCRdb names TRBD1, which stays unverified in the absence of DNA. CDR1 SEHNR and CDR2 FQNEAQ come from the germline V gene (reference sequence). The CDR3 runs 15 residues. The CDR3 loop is CASSVTGGSSYEQYF.

The CDR3 is CASTNRAEVNNEQFF. The gene calls are TRBV6-2 or TRBV6-3 and TRBJ2-1; TCRdb lists TRBD2, though no DNA is available to test this call. Germline V CDR1 and CDR2: MNHEY, SVGEGT. The CDR3 covers 15 residues.

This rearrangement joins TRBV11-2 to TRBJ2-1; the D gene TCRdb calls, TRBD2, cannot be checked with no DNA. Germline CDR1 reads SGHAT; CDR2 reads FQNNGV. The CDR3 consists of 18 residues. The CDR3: CASSILATSLASYNEQFF.

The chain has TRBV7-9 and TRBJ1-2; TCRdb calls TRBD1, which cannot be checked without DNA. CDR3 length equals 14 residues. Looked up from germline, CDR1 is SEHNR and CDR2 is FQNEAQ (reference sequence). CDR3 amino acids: CASSEQGLNYGYTF.

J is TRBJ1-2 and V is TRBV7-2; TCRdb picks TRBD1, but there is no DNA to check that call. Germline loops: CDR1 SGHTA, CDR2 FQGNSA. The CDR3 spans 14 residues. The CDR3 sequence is CASSRRTGGDGYTF.

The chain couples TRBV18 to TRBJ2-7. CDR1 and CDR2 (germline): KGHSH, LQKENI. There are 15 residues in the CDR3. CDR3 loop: CASSPGVAETYEQYF.

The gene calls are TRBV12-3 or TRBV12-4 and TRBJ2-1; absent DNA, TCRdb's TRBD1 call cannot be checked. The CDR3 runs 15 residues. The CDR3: CASSSPTSVDTEQFF.

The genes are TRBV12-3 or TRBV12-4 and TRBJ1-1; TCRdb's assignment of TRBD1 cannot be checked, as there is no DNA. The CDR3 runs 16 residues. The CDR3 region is CASSFRPGGGNTEAFF.

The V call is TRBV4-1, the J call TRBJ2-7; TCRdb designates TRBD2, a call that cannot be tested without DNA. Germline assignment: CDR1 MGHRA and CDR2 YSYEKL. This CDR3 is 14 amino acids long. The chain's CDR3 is CASSQRGGLYEQYF.

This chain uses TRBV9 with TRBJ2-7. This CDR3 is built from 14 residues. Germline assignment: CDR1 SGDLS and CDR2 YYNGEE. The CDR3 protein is CASGPRYTSYEQYF.

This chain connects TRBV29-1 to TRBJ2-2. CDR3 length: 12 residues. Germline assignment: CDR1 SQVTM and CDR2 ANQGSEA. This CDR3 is CSVLWATGELFF.

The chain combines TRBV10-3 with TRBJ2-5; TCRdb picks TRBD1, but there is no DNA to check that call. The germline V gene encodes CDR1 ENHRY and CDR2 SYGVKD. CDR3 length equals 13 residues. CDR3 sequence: CAITPDREETQYF.

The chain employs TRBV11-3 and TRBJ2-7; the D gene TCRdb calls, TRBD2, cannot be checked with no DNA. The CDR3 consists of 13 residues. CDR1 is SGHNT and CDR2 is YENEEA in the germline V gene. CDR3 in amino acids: CASSFGEDYEQYF.

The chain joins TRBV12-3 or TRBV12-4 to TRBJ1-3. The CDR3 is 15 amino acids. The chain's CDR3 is CASSPTSRSGNTIYF.

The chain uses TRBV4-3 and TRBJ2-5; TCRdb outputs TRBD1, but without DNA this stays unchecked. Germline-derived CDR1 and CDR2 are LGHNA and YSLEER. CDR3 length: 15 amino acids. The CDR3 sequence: CASSQDRGAEETQYF.